The 25 T cell receptor beta chains given below trace back to one sample, sequenced in a study of blood T cell repertoires in COVID-19. The repertoire was sequenced with immunoSEQ multiplex PCR; TCRdb's copy has only in-frame clones and lacks some. The sample includes a few hundred thousand clones, 87% of them seen just once. The specimen was PBMCs or T cells enriched from blood (not recorded which). All receptors come from a man between 18 and 35 years old with acute COVID-19.

The V call is TRBV7-9, the J call TRBJ2-6; D gene ambiguous. The CDR3 totals 15 residues. The V gene lost 7 bases and the J gene lost 0 bases, with 10 bases spanning the gap. Germline CDR1 reads SEHNR; CDR2 reads FQNEAQ (reference sequence). CDR3 loop: CASTNNSSGANVLTF. The CDR3 DNA reads TGTGCCAGCACCAATAATAGCTCTGGGGCCAACGTCCTGACTTTC.

The rearrangement links TRBV7-2 to TRBJ2-2; TRBD2 agrees at 7 bases. Per the germline V gene, CDR1 is SGHTA and CDR2 is FQGNSA. V lost 8 bases to trimming and J lost 0 bases; unmatched junction nucleotides: 9. The CDR3 has 16 residues. In DNA form, the CDR3 reads TGTGCCAGCCGGGGGGTGGCAGGATCGAACACCGGGGAGCTGTTTTTT. It is translated as CASRGVAGSNTGELFF.

The CDR3 DNA reads as TGTGCCAGCAGCCAAGATGATAGTTACGGACACCCTTACGAGCAGTACTTC. Translated, it gives CASSQDDSYGHPYEQYF. V and J are TRBV4-2 and TRBJ2-7, with a weak D call TRBD1 (5 bases). Germline lookup yields CDR1 LGHNA and CDR2 YNFKEQ. V was shortened by 0 bases and J by 4 bases, with 19 bases between the two germline ends. This CDR3 is built from 17 residues.

Here the CDR3 DNA reads TGTGCCAGCAGCTTCGAGACAGACCTTACGGTAGCTTTCTTT. Translation: CASSFETDLTVAFF. This sequence joins TRBV7-9 and TRBJ1-1; a possible D gene is TRBD1 (5 bases). V lost 3 bases and J 10 bases, leaving 18 bases between the germline ends. Germline lookup yields CDR1 SEHNR and CDR2 FQNEAQ (reference sequence). The CDR3 contains 14 residues.

The chain recombines TRBV12-3 or TRBV12-4 with TRBJ2-7, with 8 bases identical to TRBD1. The CDR3 covers 13 residues. Trimming at V came to 5 bases and at J to 7 bases, leaving 7 bases not matched to a gene. In DNA, the CDR3 is TGTGCCAGCAGTCGGGACAGGCTGGGGGAGCAGTACTTC. Translation gives CASSRDRLGEQYF.

Comment on this clone: The sample contains more than one DNA sequence encoding this CDR3. This chain joins TRBV28 and TRBJ1-2; D gene unclear. The germline V gene encodes CDR1 MDHEN and CDR2 SYDVKM. CDR3 length: 13 amino acids. With 2 bases removed from V and 2 bases from J, the gap between germline ends came to 6 bases. Here the CDR3 DNA reads TGTGCCAGCAGTTTAGGTCAGAACTATGGCTACACCTTC. This codes for CASSLGQNYGYTF.

The chain is built from TRBV7-3 and TRBJ1-1, with TRBD1 identical over 11 bases. The CDR3 spans 13 residues. Unmatched junction bases numbered 5, after V lost 10 bases and J lost 4 bases. Germline CDR1 SGHTA, CDR2 FQGTGA. CDR3 protein: CATGQGAGTEAFF. DNA of the CDR3: TGTGCCACCGGACAGGGGGCCGGCACTGAAGCTTTCTTT.

The rearrangement uses TRBV11-2 and TRBJ2-3; D might be TRBD2 (7 bases). CDR3 size: 17 residues. The germline V gene encodes CDR1 SGHAT and CDR2 FQNNGV. V lost 3 bases, J lost 1 base, and 17 bases lay in between. The CDR3 sequence: CASSFRGRGGGTDTQYF. The CDR3 DNA sequence: TGTGCCAGCAGCTTTCGGGGGAGAGGGGGGGGCACAGATACGCAGTATTTT.

This chain joins TRBV5-4 and TRBJ2-5; D call uncertain. CDR3 size: 14 residues. Germline lookup yields CDR1 SGHNT and CDR2 YYREEE (reference sequence). Trimming cost V 0 bases and J 1 base, with 7 bases left between them. The CDR3 spells CASSLGVIQETQYF. The CDR3 DNA sequence: TGTGCCAGCAGCTTGGGAGTTATCCAAGAGACCCAGTACTTC.

The genes are TRBV11-2 and TRBJ1-1; D ambiguous. CDR3 length: 15 residues. Germline CDR1 and CDR2: SGHAT and FQNNGV. Trimming cost V 0 bases and J 1 base, with 9 bases left between them. The CDR3 sequence: CASSLDFGGNTEAFF. The CDR3 coding sequence is TGTGCCAGCAGCTTAGATTTCGGAGGGAACACTGAAGCTTTCTTT.

This clone appeared once. J is TRBJ2-7 and V is TRBV28; 12 nucleotides align to TRBD2. The CDR3 totals 14 residues. V shed 8 bases and J 0 bases; nucleotides not matched to a gene: 2. In germline, CDR1 is MDHEN, CDR2 SYDVKM. The DNA of the CDR3 is TGTGCCAGCTCTAGCGGGAGGGCCTCCTACGAGCAGTACTTC. Amino acid sequence: CASSSGRASYEQYF.

This rearrangement joins TRBV13 to TRBJ1-3; possibly TRBD1 for D (5 bases). The CDR3 is made up of 15 amino acids. Germline lookup yields CDR1 PRHDT and CDR2 FYEKMQ (reference sequence). V was shortened by 6 bases and J by 6 bases, with 18 bases between the two germline ends. CDR3 protein: CASRGVEVSLNTIYF. In nucleotides, the CDR3 is TGTGCCAGCAGAGGGGTTGAGGTCAGTCTAAACACCATATATTTT. Full variable domain (rest looked up from reference TRBV13 and TRBJ1-3): AAGVIQSPRHLIKEKRETATLKCYPIPRHDTVYWYQQGPGQDPQFLISFYEKMQSDKGSIPDRFSAQQFSDYHSELNMSSLELGDSALYFCASRGVEVSLNTIYFGEGSWLTVV.

This sequence joins TRBV9 and TRBJ2-2; a weak D match, TRBD2 (6 bases). Trimming cost V 4 bases and J 6 bases, with 13 bases left between them. The germline gives CDR1 SGDLS, CDR2 YYNGEE. This CDR3 spans 14 amino acids. The CDR3 here is CASSFWGEAGELFF. For the CDR3, the DNA is TGTGCCAGCAGCTTTTGGGGGGAGGCCGGGGAGCTGTTTTTT.

The chain links TRBV10-2 to TRBJ2-2; no firm D call. Germline V gene lookup returns CDR1 WSHSY and CDR2 SAAADI. This CDR3 spans 15 amino acids. The ends were cut back, 6 bases at V and 2 bases at J, with 13 bases in the middle. The CDR3 is CASRSEEANTGELFF. CDR3 bases: TGCGCCAGCAGATCTGAAGAGGCAAACACCGGGGAGCTGTTTTTT.

The CDR3 nucleotides are TGTGCCAGCAGTCCCGACAGCACGTCATACTACGAGCAGTACTTC. This gives the protein CASSPDSTSYYEQYF. The chain uses TRBV27 and TRBJ2-7, with a weak D call TRBD1 (5 bases). CDR1 MNHEY and CDR2 SMNVEV come from the germline V gene (reference sequence). V dropped 5 bases and J dropped 3 bases, with 17 bases sitting between them. The CDR3 loop spans 15 amino acids.

The chain employs TRBV23-1 and TRBJ1-5; 9 positions match TRBD1. TRBV23-1 is an ORF; its function is uncertain. The CDR3 covers 14 residues. The junction had 5 bases not matched to a gene; V was cut back by 10 bases and J by 1 base. CDR3 region: CATGTGLSNQPQHF. The CDR3 nucleotides read TGCGCCACCGGGACAGGGTTGAGCAATCAGCCCCAGCATTTT.

The chain links TRBV5-1 to TRBJ1-1; no definite D call. The length of the CDR3 is 10 residues. Germline V lookup: CDR1 SGHRS, CDR2 YFSETQ. V lost 7 bases and J 5 bases, leaving 6 bases between the germline ends. The CDR3 DNA sequence: TGCGCCAGCTTGAGGACTGAAGCTTTCTTT. It translates to CASLRTEAFF.

The chain joins TRBV30 to TRBJ1-4; no firm D call. The V gene's germline CDR1 is GTSNPN and CDR2 SVGIG (reference sequence). Trimming stripped 5 bases from V and 8 bases from J, with 18 bases between. The CDR3 has 14 residues. The CDR3 loop is CAWLPRGGSEKLFF. The CDR3 DNA sequence: TGTGCCTGGCTCCCCCGGGGAGGAAGCGAAAAACTGTTTTTT.

J is TRBJ1-6 and V is TRBV4-3; D ambiguous. Germline V lookup: CDR1 LGHNA, CDR2 YSLEER. CDR3 size: 16 residues. V lost 1 base to trimming and J lost 8 bases, with 15 bases between them. The CDR3 coding sequence is TGCGCCAGCAGCCAAGGGCGCGCGGGTACCGATTCACCCCTCCACTTT. It codes for CASSQGRAGTDSPLHF.

The sample holds one count of this clone. The V and J genes are TRBV19 and TRBJ1-1; the D is unclear. The V end lost 3 bases, the J end lost 4 bases, and 12 bases lay between the germline ends. CDR3 size: 14 residues. CDR1 LNHDA and CDR2 SQIVND come from the germline V gene (reference sequence). Here the CDR3 reads CASSIPWAGTEAFF. Here the CDR3 DNA reads TGTGCCAGTAGTATCCCTTGGGCAGGCACTGAAGCTTTCTTT.

The rearrangement joins TRBV5-1 to TRBJ1-2; TRBD1 matches at 7 bases. J was trimmed by 4 bases and V by 2 bases; bases with no gene match: 5. The germline gives CDR1 SGHRS, CDR2 YFSETQ. CDR3 length: 14 residues. The CDR3 DNA sequence: TGCGCCAGCAGCTTATCCGGGACAGCCTATGGCTACACCTTC. Translated, it gives CASSLSGTAYGYTF.

V gene TRBV28 combines with J gene TRBJ1-3; 7 positions match TRBD1. CDR3 length: 16 residues. Germline V gene sequence: CDR1 MDHEN, CDR2 SYDVKM. Trimming took 5 bases from V and 0 from J; bases not matched to a gene: 7. The CDR3 DNA reads TGTGCCAGCAGTCCAACAGGGGTGCGCTCTGGAAACACCATATATTTT. It is translated as CASSPTGVRSGNTIYF.

The V call is TRBV27, the J call TRBJ2-6, with D uncertain. The V end lost 1 base, the J end lost 1 base, and 5 bases lay between the germline ends. The CDR3 contains 15 residues. Germline V gives CDR1 MNHEY, CDR2 SMNVEV (reference sequence). The CDR3 here is CASSLFPSGANVLTF. The CDR3 coding sequence is TGTGCCAGCAGTTTATTTCCGTCTGGGGCCAACGTCCTGACTTTC.

The J gene is TRBJ2-2, the V gene TRBV7-8; 10 bases are a match to TRBD2. CDR1 is SGHVS, CDR2 FQNEAQ, per germline. The V gene end was trimmed by 5 bases and the J gene end by 6 bases; junction bases not matched to a gene: 18. This CDR3 contains 19 residues. The chain's CDR3 is CASSPTYSIAGGFPGELFF. As DNA, the CDR3 is TGTGCCAGCAGCCCAACTTATTCTATAGCGGGAGGTTTTCCCGGGGAGCTGTTTTTT. Together with reference TRBV7-8 and TRBJ2-2, the CDR3 gives the full variable domain: GAGVSQSPRYKVAKRGQDVALRCDPISGHVSLFWYQQALGQGPEFLTYFQNEAQLDKSGLPSDRFFAERPEGSVSTLKIQRTQQEDSAVYLCASSPTYSIAGGFPGELFFGEGSRLTVL.

The gene calls are TRBV7-8 and TRBJ1-6; D is perhaps TRBD1 (5 bases). CDR1 SGHVS and CDR2 FQNEAQ come from the germline V gene. The CDR3 totals 16 residues. Trimming shortened V by 1 base and J by 0 bases, and 7 bases separated the two germline ends. Here the CDR3 reads CASSLDRRSYNSPLHF. The CDR3, as DNA: TGTGCCAGCAGCTTAGACAGGCGCTCCTATAATTCACCCCTCCACTTT.